The sequence of this T cell receptor (beta chain) was determined in a study of human T cells and chemical hapten exposure. Findings of the study overall: Expanded TCRs produced significantly more large CDR3 similarity clusters than controls did.

V lost 6 bases to trimming and J lost 7 bases; unmatched junction nucleotides: 6. The CDR3 covers 12 residues. CDR1 and CDR2 (germline): SQVTM, ANQGSEA. Concerning this clonotype: Its specificity is unknown.

Described time point: patch test 1, 2 weeks after DPC sensitization. The treatment is: therapeutic diphenylcyclopropenone sensitization with weekly scalp DPC. Each donor was an alopecia patient between 18 and 70 years of age who qualified for DPC. Original data processing: TCRs per sample had a median of approximately 98,000 and ranged from roughly 20,000 to 690,600. TCRdb re-called the RACE reads through MiXCR, storing one row per CDR3 protein. The V and J calls shown here were made by TCRdb, not taken from the authors' results. The sample shows some 350,000 distinct CDR3 sequences, approximately 6.3% of them seen only once.

J is TRBJ2-1 and V is TRBV29-1; 7 bases fit TRBD1. This TCR was sampled from a woman between 18 and 29 years old with alopecia areata. Some clones in this sample may be carry-over from other donors' samples. Sample: whole blood, taken in connection with sensitization to the hapten diphenylcyclopropenone (DPC). CDR3 protein: CSVRQGMNEQFF. The CDR3 nucleotides are TGCAGCGTACGACAGGGTATGAATGAGCAGTTCTTC.